Listed below are T cell receptor beta chains from one sample, sequenced in a study of control samples from healthy donors and cancer patients. Some clones are missing from TCRdb's copy, which holds only in-frame ones; the method was immunoSEQ multiplex PCR. This table holds 150,000 to 200,000 clones, roughly 94% found once. The sample taken for sequencing was blood. These receptors were collected from a woman in her thirties or forties in good health. Both conserved end residues are part of each CDR3. D genes are given only for firm matches. A clone size is listed for some rows: how often the clone was seen (once, few, many), or a class if it is expanded.

v_gene: TRBV5-1; d_gene: .; abundance: .; j_gene: TRBJ2-5; CDR3nt: TGCGCCAGCAGCTCATCAGGGATCCAAGAGACCCAGTACTTC; CDR3aa: CASSSSGIQETQYF
v_gene: TRBV29-1; d_gene: TRBD1; abundance: .; j_gene: TRBJ1-2; CDR3nt: TGCAGCGTGGGACAGGGAATGAACTATGGCTACACCTTC; CDR3aa: CSVGQGMNYGYTF
v_gene: TRBV25-1; d_gene: .; abundance: .; j_gene: TRBJ1-2; CDR3nt: TGTGCCAGCAGTGAATTCATAGGACAAGGCTACACCTTC; CDR3aa: CASSEFIGQGYTF
v_gene: TRBV19; d_gene: .; abundance: .; j_gene: TRBJ1-2; CDR3nt: TGTGCCAGTTTTCAAAGACAGGCTTCTAACTATGGCTACACCTTC; CDR3aa: CASFQRQASNYGYTF
v_gene: TRBV9; d_gene: TRBD1; abundance: .; j_gene: TRBJ1-2; CDR3nt: TGTGCCAGCAGCGCGGTGGGACAGAACTATGGCTACACCTTC; CDR3aa: CASSAVGQNYGYTF
v_gene: TRBV5-4; d_gene: TRBD2; abundance: .; j_gene: TRBJ2-5; CDR3nt: TGTGCCAGCAGCGGGGGGACTAGCGGGATGGGTTCGGAGACCCAGTACTTC; CDR3aa: CASSGGTSGMGSETQYF
v_gene: TRBV7-9; d_gene: .; abundance: .; j_gene: TRBJ1-4; CDR3nt: TGTGCCAGCAGCTTTTTAGACAGGAGTAATGAAAAACTGTTTTTT; CDR3aa: CASSFLDRSNEKLFF
v_gene: TRBV7-9; d_gene: .; abundance: .; j_gene: TRBJ2-1; CDR3nt: TGTGCCAGCAGCTTAGGTGGTCCCACCTACAATGAGCAGTTCTTC; CDR3aa: CASSLGGPTYNEQFF
v_gene: TRBV6-1; d_gene: TRBD2; abundance: .; j_gene: TRBJ2-7; CDR3nt: TGTGCCAGCAGTGAATCGGCAGCGGGAGGGAAGAAGGAACAGTACTTC; CDR3aa: CASSESAAGGKKEQYF
v_gene: TRBV20-1; d_gene: .; abundance: once; j_gene: TRBJ1-1; CDR3nt: TGCAGTGCTACCCCGGGGACCGAAGCTTTCTTT; CDR3aa: CSATPGTEAFF
v_gene: TRBV9; d_gene: .; abundance: .; j_gene: TRBJ1-4; CDR3nt: TGTGCCAGCAGCGGGGGGCCGGCAGGGCGGGATGAAAAACTGTTTTTT; CDR3aa: CASSGGPAGRDEKLFF
v_gene: TRBV5-4; d_gene: TRBD2; abundance: .; j_gene: TRBJ2-1; CDR3nt: TGTGCCAGCAGCTTGGAGGCTAGCGGGGGTCCCCCCCTTTACAATGAGCAGTTCTTC; CDR3aa: CASSLEASGGPPLYNEQFF
v_gene: TRBV5-1; d_gene: TRBD1; abundance: .; j_gene: TRBJ1-6; CDR3nt: TGCGCCAGCAGCTTAGATGGGACAGGGAGTTCACCCCTCCACTTT; CDR3aa: CASSLDGTGSSPLHF
v_gene: TRBV5-6; d_gene: .; abundance: .; j_gene: TRBJ2-3; CDR3nt: TGTGCCAGCAGCTCCCTGGCTAGGCAGAGCCTCACGGATACGCAGTATTTT; CDR3aa: CASSSLARQSLTDTQYF
v_gene: TRBV9; d_gene: .; abundance: .; j_gene: TRBJ1-4; CDR3nt: TGTGCCAGCAGCGTAGAAAGTGCAACTAATGAAAAACTGTTTTTT; CDR3aa: CASSVESATNEKLFF
v_gene: TRBV19; d_gene: TRBD2; abundance: .; j_gene: TRBJ2-1; CDR3nt: TGTGCCAGTAGTATCGTCGCTAGCGGGAATGAGCAGTTCTTC; CDR3aa: CASSIVASGNEQFF
v_gene: TRBV7-2; d_gene: TRBD1; abundance: .; j_gene: TRBJ2-7; CDR3nt: TGTGCCAGCAGCTTAGGGGGACAGGGGGGCTACGAGCAGTACTTC; CDR3aa: CASSLGGQGGYEQYF
v_gene: TRBV6-6; d_gene: .; abundance: .; j_gene: TRBJ1-4; CDR3nt: TGTGCCAGCAGTTACAGGGCAACTAATGAAAAACTGTTTTTT; CDR3aa: CASSYRATNEKLFF
v_gene: TRBV5-6; d_gene: .; abundance: .; j_gene: TRBJ2-2; CDR3nt: TGTGCCAGCAGCTTTCCGGGCACCGGGGAGCTGTTTTTT; CDR3aa: CASSFPGTGELFF
v_gene: TRBV6-2/TRBV6-3; d_gene: .; abundance: .; j_gene: TRBJ1-5; CDR3nt: TGTGCCAGCAGTGGTCTAGTAGGGAGTTGGTATCAGCCCCAGCATTTT; CDR3aa: CASSGLVGSWYQPQHF
v_gene: TRBV24-1; d_gene: .; abundance: .; j_gene: TRBJ2-1; CDR3nt: TGTGCCACCAGTAAAAGCGGCGACAATGAGCAGTTCTTC; CDR3aa: CATSKSGDNEQFF
v_gene: TRBV4-3; d_gene: .; abundance: .; j_gene: TRBJ1-2; CDR3nt: TGCGCCAGCAGCCCAGATCTAAACTATGGCTACACCTTC; CDR3aa: CASSPDLNYGYTF
v_gene: TRBV3-1/TRBV3-2; d_gene: .; abundance: .; j_gene: TRBJ1-5; CDR3nt: TGTGCCAGCAGCCTATCTTGGGGCAATCAGCCCCAGCATTTT; CDR3aa: CASSLSWGNQPQHF
v_gene: TRBV7-2; d_gene: .; abundance: few; j_gene: TRBJ1-1; CDR3nt: TGTGCCAGCAGCTTACATGACAGTTCGAACACTGAAGCTTTCTTT; CDR3aa: CASSLHDSSNTEAFF
v_gene: TRBV6-2/TRBV6-3; d_gene: TRBD1; abundance: .; j_gene: TRBJ1-5; CDR3nt: TGTGCCAGCAGTGGCAGGGGGCGGCCTCTGAATCAGCCCCAGCATTTT; CDR3aa: CASSGRGRPLNQPQHF
v_gene: TRBV20-1; d_gene: .; abundance: .; j_gene: TRBJ1-2; CDR3nt: TGCAGTGCTAGTCGGCGGAATGGCTACACCTTC; CDR3aa: CSASRRNGYTF
v_gene: TRBV5-1; d_gene: .; abundance: .; j_gene: TRBJ2-1; CDR3nt: TGCGCCAGCAGCTTCGGGGGCAGCTCCTACAATGAGCAGTTCTTC; CDR3aa: CASSFGGSSYNEQFF
v_gene: TRBV12-3/TRBV12-4; d_gene: .; abundance: .; j_gene: TRBJ1-1; CDR3nt: TGTGCCAGCATTAAGTCAACGAACACTGAAGCTTTCTTT; CDR3aa: CASIKSTNTEAFF
v_gene: TRBV2; d_gene: .; abundance: .; j_gene: TRBJ1-2; CDR3nt: TGTGCCAGCAATCCAGGCTACAAGGATGGCTACACCTTC; CDR3aa: CASNPGYKDGYTF
v_gene: TRBV10-3; d_gene: TRBD1; abundance: .; j_gene: TRBJ1-6; CDR3nt: TGTGCCATCAGTGAGTCACGGGGCCAGGGGGATGGAAATTCACCCCTCCACTTT; CDR3aa: CAISESRGQGDGNSPLHF
v_gene: TRBV10-3; d_gene: TRBD1; abundance: .; j_gene: TRBJ1-1; CDR3nt: TGTGCCACCAGCGTGGGACAGGTGAACACTGAAGCTTTCTTT; CDR3aa: CATSVGQVNTEAFF
v_gene: TRBV13; d_gene: .; abundance: once; j_gene: TRBJ2-3; CDR3nt: TGTGCCAGCAGCTTAATGGCGGGGTCCACAGATACGCAGTATTTT; CDR3aa: CASSLMAGSTDTQYF
v_gene: TRBV7-8; d_gene: .; abundance: .; j_gene: TRBJ1-1; CDR3nt: TGTGCCAGCAGCTTAGGGGGACGCATGAACACTGAAGCTTTCTTT; CDR3aa: CASSLGGRMNTEAFF
v_gene: TRBV5-1; d_gene: .; abundance: .; j_gene: TRBJ2-5; CDR3nt: TGCGCCAGCAGCTGGGATGGCATTTCTCAAGAGACCCAGTACTTC; CDR3aa: CASSWDGISQETQYF
v_gene: TRBV11-2; d_gene: .; abundance: .; j_gene: TRBJ2-5; CDR3nt: TGTGCCAGCAGCTCCAATTACGGCGGAGAGACCCAGTACTTC; CDR3aa: CASSSNYGGETQYF
v_gene: TRBV15; d_gene: .; abundance: .; j_gene: TRBJ1-2; CDR3nt: TGTGCCACCAGCAGCCGGGTTGCCGGTGGCTACACCTTC; CDR3aa: CATSSRVAGGYTF
v_gene: TRBV7-2; d_gene: TRBD1; abundance: .; j_gene: TRBJ1-1; CDR3nt: TGTGCCAGCAGCCCGTCCGGGACAGAGTACGGTGAAGCTTTCTTT; CDR3aa: CASSPSGTEYGEAFF
v_gene: TRBV7-9; d_gene: .; abundance: .; j_gene: TRBJ2-7; CDR3nt: TGTGCCAGCAGCCCCCGGTCCGCACCCTACGAGCAGTACTTC; CDR3aa: CASSPRSAPYEQYF
v_gene: TRBV5-6; d_gene: .; abundance: .; j_gene: TRBJ2-5; CDR3nt: TGTGCCAGCAGCCGGGACCGGGGGCGCGCGGAGACCCAGTACTTC; CDR3aa: CASSRDRGRAETQYF
v_gene: TRBV5-1; d_gene: .; abundance: .; j_gene: TRBJ1-2; CDR3nt: TGCGCCAGCAGCTTAACCTTAAGGCCCTATGATGGCTACACCTTC; CDR3aa: CASSLTLRPYDGYTF
v_gene: TRBV10-3; d_gene: .; abundance: .; j_gene: TRBJ2-7; CDR3nt: TGTGCCATCAGTGAGACAGGGCCCAAATACGAGCAGTACTTC; CDR3aa: CAISETGPKYEQYF
v_gene: TRBV19; d_gene: .; abundance: .; j_gene: TRBJ1-2; CDR3nt: TGTGCCAGTAGTATACCGGGCAGTGACTATGGCTACACCTTC; CDR3aa: CASSIPGSDYGYTF
v_gene: TRBV10-2; d_gene: .; abundance: .; j_gene: TRBJ1-4; CDR3nt: TGCGCCAGCAGCTTCCGGGGGGAATATGAAAAACTGTTTTTT; CDR3aa: CASSFRGEYEKLFF
v_gene: TRBV29-1; d_gene: TRBD1; abundance: .; j_gene: TRBJ1-2; CDR3nt: TGCAGCGCCCTAAGACCGACAGGGGCGAACTATGGCTACACCTTC; CDR3aa: CSALRPTGANYGYTF
v_gene: TRBV5-6; d_gene: .; abundance: .; j_gene: TRBJ1-1; CDR3nt: TGTGCCAGCAACGACGGGAACACTGAAGCTTTCTTT; CDR3aa: CASNDGNTEAFF
v_gene: TRBV19; d_gene: .; abundance: .; j_gene: TRBJ1-2; CDR3nt: TGTGCCAGTAGTCCCAGACGAAACTATGGCTACACCTTC; CDR3aa: CASSPRRNYGYTF
v_gene: TRBV10-3; d_gene: .; abundance: .; j_gene: TRBJ1-3; CDR3nt: TGTGCCATCAGTGAGTCGAGACAGGAATCTGGAAACACCATATATTTT; CDR3aa: CAISESRQESGNTIYF
v_gene: TRBV19; d_gene: .; abundance: .; j_gene: TRBJ1-5; CDR3nt: TGTGCCAGTAGTATCGGTTTCCAGGGAGGCGATCAGCCCCAGCATTTT; CDR3aa: CASSIGFQGGDQPQHF
v_gene: TRBV7-7; d_gene: .; abundance: .; j_gene: TRBJ2-6; CDR3nt: TGTGCTAGCAGCTTAGGCCAGACACGCTCTGGGGCCAACGTCCTGACTTTC; CDR3aa: CASSLGQTRSGANVLTF
v_gene: TRBV11-2; d_gene: .; abundance: .; j_gene: TRBJ1-1; CDR3nt: TGTGCCAGCAGCTTAGGTCTCGGATTCGGCGGAGCTTTCTTT; CDR3aa: CASSLGLGFGGAFF
v_gene: TRBV18; d_gene: .; abundance: .; j_gene: TRBJ1-2; CDR3nt: TGTGCCAGCTCCCTCGACCGGGACTCGACCTATGGCTACACCTTC; CDR3aa: CASSLDRDSTYGYTF
v_gene: TRBV6-4; d_gene: TRBD2; abundance: .; j_gene: TRBJ2-3; CDR3nt: TGTGCCAGCAGCGGGAGGGTTTTCAGCACAGATACGCAGTATTTT; CDR3aa: CASSGRVFSTDTQYF
v_gene: TRBV9; d_gene: .; abundance: .; j_gene: TRBJ2-3; CDR3nt: TGTGCCAGCAGCGTACAAACAGGGAGGACAGATACGCAGTATTTT; CDR3aa: CASSVQTGRTDTQYF
v_gene: TRBV3-1/TRBV3-2; d_gene: TRBD1; abundance: .; j_gene: TRBJ1-1; CDR3nt: TGTGCCAGCTATGGGACAGGGAACACTGAAGCTTTCTTT; CDR3aa: CASYGTGNTEAFF